The source of this TCR beta chain is a study of T cell responses to AZD1222 COVID-19 vaccine (dated by TCRdb to the early 2020s). Regarding the complete study: A total of under 250 trial participants underwent TCR sequencing, of whom about 210 had received two doses of AZD1222 and some 26 had received two doses of the MenACWY control vaccine. Trial participants were enrolled into age subgroups of 18-55, 56-69 and 70-plus years, which contained around 150, 28 and 57 TCR-sequenced participants, respectively.

Overall study results and their limits: Epitopes outside the regions mutated in the B.1.351 and B.1.1.7 variants were reportedly recognized by nearly half of the unique spike-specific TCRs. No day 14 peak-response samples were available, so repertoires were characterized only after the peak T cell response. Participants were mostly white British, with more females than males. The authors suggested clonal diversity may have been underestimated. Spike-specific TCR breadth and depth rose significantly after two AZD1222 doses compared with day 0 and with MenACWY recipients. CD4 TCRs associated with the vaccine covered the entire spike protein, and the dominant responses were in regions 160-218 and 743-854. In the small 56-69-year group, the increase in depth fell short of significance, most likely because of low power. Conclusions about previously exposed vaccinees were limited because only six AZD1222 recipients were SARS-CoV-2 seropositive at baseline.

As for this clone: Its binding antigen is unknown. Nothing much larger sits one base from this clone, and base qualities are not available.

The intended sense of this specimen's time point label: baseline before first vaccination. The treatment or condition label on this specimen signifies: meningococcal conjugate vaccine given as trial control. The vaccinee samples were drawn from two UK trials, COV001 and COV002, one of which was a single-blind randomized controlled phase 2/3 trial testing AZD1222 (ChAdOx1 nCoV-19) in healthy adults. For TCRbeta chain sequencing, PBMC samples were collected from trial participants at day 0 and at day 28 after the second dose. The CDR3 regions of human TCRbeta chains were analyzed by immunosequencing. Concerning the study's data processing: Repertoire TCRs were matched against a reference library of SARS-CoV-2-specific TCRs generated with the MIRA antigen-specificity platform. Breadth was defined as the fraction of unique TCRs that were SARS-CoV-2-associated, and depth was defined as the fraction of total T cells that were SARS-CoV-2-associated. Using the MIRA data, each spike-specific TCR was assigned both to the spike region to which the TCR was reactive and to a CD4 or CD8 class. Log10-transformed breadth and depth values were compared by one-way ANOVA with Sidak's multiple comparisons tests. Sourced from immuneACCESS, this table was stored by TCRdb with only in-frame sequences that have V and J called. A share of the clones is absent; for the studies checked, an unresolved V gene accounts for under half, and the remainder has no known explanation. V and J calls plus clone size are reproduced from that table; the DNA served to infer D and trimming. In all, the sample holds roughly 160,000 clones, and just over 90% of those were seen once. The ten largest clones capture about 4.6% of the sample.

This TCR derives from an adult in good health. Sample: peripheral blood, taken on day 0 of MenACWY control vaccination.

The DNA reads TGTGCCAGCAGCCTACGAGAGGGCCCCAATGAAAAACTGTTTTTT. Translated, it gives CASSLREGPNEKLFF. The chain joins TRBV11-2 to TRBJ1-4; no confident D gene assignment can be made. V is reduced by 5 bases and J by 5 bases, leaving a spacing of 15 bases between them. The CDR3 runs 15 amino acids, cysteine and phenylalanine included. Only the CDR3 part of the read is kept: 45 bases, read in frame from the first base. From the germline V gene, CDR1 is SGHAT and CDR2 is FQNNGV.